These 31 T cell receptor beta chains came from one sample sequenced in a study of blood T cell repertoires in COVID-19. The data were produced by immunoSEQ multiplex PCR, yet TCRdb's version contains in-frame clones alone and is incomplete. The table shows about 300,000 clones, with around 91% occurring only once. The source material was PBMCs or T cells enriched from blood (not recorded which). The receptors were sampled from a woman between 18 and 30 years old with acute COVID-19.

This clone was counted only a few times. The V gene is TRBV19, the J gene TRBJ1-4; possibly TRBD1 for D (6 bases). This CDR3 is built from 14 residues. V dropped 3 bases and J dropped 6 bases, with 11 bases sitting between them. Germline V CDR1 and CDR2: LNHDA, SQIVND (reference sequence). The CDR3 here is CASSMDRQYEKLFF. In DNA, the CDR3 is TGTGCCAGTAGTATGGACAGACAGTATGAAAAACTGTTTTTT.

The rearrangement uses TRBV4-2 and TRBJ1-2, with TRBD1 identical over 7 bases. There are 13 residues in the CDR3. Germline lookup yields CDR1 LGHNA and CDR2 YNFKEQ. V lost 1 base to trimming and J lost 10 bases; unmatched junction nucleotides: 6. CDR3 DNA sequence: TGTGCCAGCAGCCAAGTTAGGACAGGAGACTACACCTTC. Protein: CASSQVRTGDYTF.

The chain is built from TRBV13 and TRBJ2-7; D ambiguous. V was trimmed by 1 base and J by 9 bases, leaving 10 bases between them. Germline V gives CDR1 PRHDT, CDR2 FYEKMQ (reference sequence). This CDR3 region has 12 residues. CDR3 sequence: CASSLAQRGQYF. Here the CDR3 DNA reads TGTGCCAGCAGCTTAGCCCAGCGCGGGCAGTACTTC.

The J gene is TRBJ1-1, the V gene TRBV2, with 11 positions matching TRBD1. The V gene end was trimmed by 3 bases and the J gene end by 4 bases; junction bases not matched to a gene: 4. Germline V CDR1 and CDR2: SNHLY, FYNNEI. The CDR3 runs to 15 residues. CDR3 protein: CASSERTGGFTEAFF. The CDR3 nucleotides are TGTGCCAGCAGTGAGCGGACAGGGGGCTTCACTGAAGCTTTCTTT. The entire variable domain, with the rest obtained from reference TRBV2 and TRBJ1-1, is as follows: EPEVTQTPSHQVTQMGQEVILRCVPISNHLYFYWYRQILGQKVEFLVSFYNNEISEKSEIFDDQFSVERPDGSNFTLKIRSTKLEDSAMYFCASSERTGGFTEAFFGQGTRLTVV.

V usage is TRBV19 and J usage is TRBJ2-7; 7 bases are a match to TRBD1. J was trimmed by 1 base and V by 3 bases; bases with no gene match: 6. The germline CDR1 and CDR2 sequences are LNHDA and SQIVND (reference sequence). The CDR3 consists of 15 residues. CDR3 region: CASSINRGPSYEQYF. The CDR3 bases are TGTGCCAGTAGTATCAACAGGGGACCTTCCTACGAGCAGTACTTC.

V usage is TRBV11-2 and J usage is TRBJ2-1; 10 nucleotides align to TRBD2. The CDR3 is 15 amino acids. Germline assignment: CDR1 SGHAT and CDR2 FQNNGV. The J segment lost 7 bases and the V segment lost 6 bases, leaving 9 bases of the junction unmatched. CDR3 coding DNA: TGTGCCAGCAGTATAACTAGCGGGAAGTCTAATGAGCAGTTCTTC. Translated: CASSITSGKSNEQFF.

The chain has TRBV6-5 and TRBJ2-1; 14 bases are shared with TRBD2. The CDR3 is 15 amino acids. Germline V CDR1 and CDR2: MNHEY, SVGAGI. V lost 6 bases to trimming and J lost 7 bases; unmatched junction nucleotides: 5. CDR3 region: CASSGTSGSVNEQFF. CDR3 coding DNA: TGTGCCAGCAGCGGGACTAGCGGGAGTGTAAATGAGCAGTTCTTC.

The V call is TRBV28, the J call TRBJ1-1; 11 nucleotides match TRBD1. CDR3 size: 15 residues. Germline-derived CDR1 and CDR2 are MDHEN and SYDVKM. The trim removed 1 base at V and 5 bases at J, leaving 3 bases unmatched. CDR3 DNA: TGTGCCAGCAGTTTATTGGGGACAGGGGGTACTGAAGCTTTCTTT. Translated: CASSLLGTGGTEAFF.

The V gene is TRBV19, the J gene TRBJ1-4; D not certain. Germline V gene data show CDR1 as LNHDA and CDR2 as SQIVND (reference sequence). The CDR3 length is 14 residues. V gave up 5 bases and J gave up 8 bases, with 15 bases separating them. CDR3 nucleotide sequence: TGTGCCAGTAGTCGCTTGGGAGCGGACGAAAAACTGTTTTTT. Amino acids: CASSRLGADEKLFF.

The chain is built from TRBV14 and TRBJ1-2; 9 bases align to TRBD1. The length of the CDR3 is 17 residues. The V gene end was trimmed by 1 base and the J gene end by 0 bases; junction bases not matched to a gene: 6. Germline CDR1 is SGHDN and CDR2 is FVKESK. The CDR3 region has the DNA TGTGCCAGCAGCCAAGGAAGGTGGGACAGGGCTAACTATGGCTACACCTTC. The encoded protein is CASSQGRWDRANYGYTF.

V gene TRBV28 combines with J gene TRBJ1-5; D unresolved. The CDR3 has 13 residues. CDR1 and CDR2 from the germline V gene are MDHEN and SYDVKM. With 5 bases removed from V and 9 bases from J, the gap between germline ends came to 14 bases. CDR3 in DNA: TGTGCCAGCAGTGATTCTGAGGTTCGGCCCCAGCATTTT. This gives the protein CASSDSEVRPQHF.

This chain uses TRBV19 with TRBJ1-1; 8 bases are shared with TRBD1. The length of the CDR3 is 14 residues. In germline, CDR1 is LNHDA, CDR2 SQIVND (reference sequence). V gave up 8 bases and J gave up 7 bases; unmatched junction bases: 12. This chain's CDR3 is CASAAGPGGGEAFF. In DNA form, the CDR3 reads TGTGCCAGTGCCGCGGGACCAGGGGGCGGTGAAGCTTTCTTT.

CDR3 DNA: TGTGCCAGTAAATCGGGATCATTTCAGGGAAACACCATATATTTT. It codes for CASKSGSFQGNTIYF. This sequence joins TRBV19 and TRBJ1-3, with D unclear. V dropped 7 bases and J dropped 4 bases, with 17 bases sitting between them. Per the germline V gene, CDR1 is LNHDA and CDR2 is SQIVND (reference sequence). The CDR3 is 15 residues long.

The genes are TRBV24-1 and TRBJ2-5, with unresolved D. The CDR3 spans 16 residues. The germline V gene encodes CDR1 KGHDR and CDR2 SFDVKD. V was cut by 6 bases and J by 1 base, with 17 bases left in between. CDR3: CATSRGERSRQETQYF. The DNA of the CDR3 is TGTGCCACCAGTAGAGGTGAGCGAAGTCGCCAAGAGACCCAGTACTTC.

The V call is TRBV14, the J call TRBJ2-7, with 9 bases identical to TRBD2. CDR1 SGHDN and CDR2 FVKESK come from the germline V gene. J gave up 5 bases and V 4 bases, and 9 bases lay outside the gene matches. The CDR3 contains 15 residues. CDR3 in DNA: TGTGCCAGCAGCCGAGGAGCGGGAGGATACCACGAGCAGTACTTC. This codes for CASSRGAGGYHEQYF.

The gene calls are TRBV25-1 and TRBJ2-1; 7 bases line up with TRBD1. Germline assignment: CDR1 MGHDK and CDR2 SYGVNS. The CDR3 covers 15 residues. V lost 1 base to trimming and J lost 7 bases; unmatched junction nucleotides: 7. CDR3 bases: TGTGCCAGCAGTGAATGGAGACAGGGCACGAATGAGCAGTTCTTC. Translated: CASSEWRQGTNEQFF.

The chain recombines TRBV29-1 with TRBJ1-6, with 7 positions matching TRBD1. The CDR3 extends over 15 amino acids. With 5 bases clipped from V and 7 bases from J, the junction kept 11 bases outside the gene matches. Germline-derived CDR1 and CDR2 are SQVTM and ANQGSEA. CDR3 sequence (DNA): TGCAGCGTTAGAATTGCGGACAGGTCAAATTCACCCCTCCACTTT. Its protein is CSVRIADRSNSPLHF. The complete variable domain, with remaining parts taken from reference TRBV29-1 and TRBJ1-6, reads SAVISQKPSRDICQRGTSLTIQCQVDSQVTMMFWYRQQPGQSLTLIATANQGSEATYESGFVIDKFPISRPNLTFSTLTVSNMSPEDSSIYLCSVRIADRSNSPLHFGNGTRLTVT.

The chain carries TRBV9 and TRBJ1-2; D unclear. The CDR3 totals 13 residues. Germline CDR1 and CDR2: SGDLS and YYNGEE. V was pared by 3 bases and J by 0 bases, with 6 bases between. This CDR3 reads CASSEGANYGYTF. CDR3 nucleotides: TGTGCCAGCAGCGAGGGAGCTAACTATGGCTACACCTTC.

The V call is TRBV6-5, the J call TRBJ2-7, with TRBD1 as a possible D gene (6 bases). The CDR3 loop spans 15 amino acids. From germline, CDR1 is MNHEY and CDR2 SVGAGI. V lost 0 bases, J lost 2 bases, and 11 bases lay in between. CDR3 in DNA: TGTGCCAGCAGTTACTCGTCGCAGGGGCCCTACGAGCAGTACTTC. Its translation is CASSYSSQGPYEQYF.

This chain joins TRBV19 and TRBJ1-5, with D perhaps TRBD1 (5 bases). The CDR3 is 12 amino acids. Trimming took off 8 bases at V and 4 bases at J, with 9 bases between the two ends. Germline CDR1 is LNHDA and CDR2 is SQIVND (reference sequence). The CDR3 DNA sequence: TGTGCCAGTTCAAAGGGGAATCAGCCCCAGCATTTT. Translation gives CASSKGNQPQHF.

The chain uses TRBV18 and TRBJ1-5; tentative D call: TRBD1 (5 bases). Trimming pared 3 bases from V and 7 bases from J, leaving 13 bases between. This CDR3 has 14 residues. The germline CDR1 and CDR2 sequences are KGHSH and LQKENI. CDR3 sequence reads: CASSPLGDGQPQHF. DNA for the CDR3: TGTGCCAGCTCACCGCTAGGGGATGGGCAGCCCCAGCATTTT. Full variable domain (remainder filled in from reference TRBV18 and TRBJ1-5): NAGVMQNPRHLVRRRGQEARLRCSPMKGHSHVYWYRQLPEEGLKFMVYLQKENIIDESGMPKERFSAEFPKEGPSILRIQQVVRGDSAAYFCASSPLGDGQPQHFGDGTRLSIL.

The chain combines TRBV27 with TRBJ2-7; D gene ambiguous. Trimming removed 4 bases at V and 2 bases at J, with 9 bases between. Germline CDR1 MNHEY, CDR2 SMNVEV (reference sequence). CDR3 size: 13 residues. The CDR3 DNA reads as TGTGCCAGCAGTTACAGTGCCACCTACGAGCAGTACTTC. Its translation is CASSYSATYEQYF.

The chain joins TRBV15 to TRBJ2-1, with D possibly TRBD1 on 5 matching bases. Germline V gene lookup returns CDR1 LNHNV and CDR2 YYDKDF (reference sequence). This CDR3 has 16 amino acids. V was trimmed by 2 bases and J by 0 bases, leaving 11 bases between them. This CDR3 is CATSRWGDSSYNEQFF. The CDR3 nucleotides read TGTGCCACCAGCAGATGGGGCGACAGCTCCTACAATGAGCAGTTCTTC.

The genes are TRBV27 and TRBJ1-4, with D uncertain. The CDR3 has 18 residues. V lost 5 bases and J 4 bases, leaving 23 bases between the germline ends. CDR1 is MNHEY and CDR2 is SMNVEV in the germline V gene (reference sequence). CDR3 in amino acids: CASSKAAFARVDNEKLFF. The DNA for the CDR3 is TGTGCCAGCAGTAAGGCCGCGTTCGCCCGGGTCGATAATGAAAAACTGTTTTTT.

This rearrangement joins TRBV4-1 to TRBJ2-5; TRBD2 aligns across 10 bases. Germline V gives CDR1 MGHRA, CDR2 YSYEKL. With V trimmed by 0 bases and J by 7 bases, 20 bases remained unmatched. CDR3 length equals 20 residues. The CDR3 bases are TGCGCCAGCAGCCAAGAGGGGGGGCTAGCGGGAGAAGTAGGCTTTGGGACCCAGTACTTC. As protein: CASSQEGGLAGEVGFGTQYF.

This clone was seen only once. The chain links TRBV6-5 to TRBJ2-7, with 7 bases that match TRBD1. The CDR3 sequence is 14 residues long. With 7 bases clipped from V and 0 bases from J, the junction kept 6 bases outside the gene matches. CDR1 is MNHEY and CDR2 is SVGAGI in the germline V gene. CDR3 sequence reads: CASNRDSRSYEQYF. The CDR3 bases are TGTGCCAGCAATAGGGACAGCCGCTCCTACGAGCAGTACTTC.

The DNA for the CDR3 is TGTGCCACCAGCTGGGGAGCAGCGGGAGGGCTGTACGAGCAGTACTTC. Protein product: CATSWGAAGGLYEQYF. The gene calls are TRBV15 and TRBJ2-7, with 10 bases matching TRBD2. The V and J ends lost 5 bases and 4 bases, in that order; junction bases with no gene match: 11. The CDR3 extends over 16 amino acids. The V gene's germline CDR1 is LNHNV and CDR2 YYDKDF (reference sequence).

The chain employs TRBV19 and TRBJ1-2, with D possibly matching TRBD1 (6 bases). Trimming pared 7 bases from V and 5 bases from J, leaving 20 bases between. Germline loops: CDR1 LNHDA, CDR2 SQIVND (reference sequence). This CDR3 contains 15 residues. The CDR3 DNA is TGTGCCAGTATCCCCCTCGGGGGGCCGGGGTATGGCTACACCTTC. Protein sequence: CASIPLGGPGYGYTF.

This clone was observed a few times. This sequence joins TRBV4-1 and TRBJ2-7; 8 bases fit TRBD1. Germline V lookup: CDR1 MGHRA, CDR2 YSYEKL. J was trimmed by 6 bases and V by 0 bases; bases with no gene match: 7. The CDR3 totals 15 residues. CDR3 residues: CASSQEDRGWLEQYF. Written as DNA, the CDR3 is TGCGCCAGCAGCCAAGAAGACAGGGGATGGCTCGAGCAGTACTTC.

The CDR3 nucleotides read TGTGCCAGCAGTTTTGTGGGAGGGCCGGGAGAGCAGTTCTTC. Residues: CASSFVGGPGEQFF. The chain uses TRBV28 and TRBJ2-1, with TRBD2 identical over 7 bases. Looked up from germline, CDR1 is MDHEN and CDR2 is SYDVKM. The V and J ends lost 3 bases and 10 bases, in that order; junction bases with no gene match: 9. The CDR3 extends over 14 amino acids. The full variable domain, in which reference TRBV28 and TRBJ2-1 provide the parts outside the CDR3, is DVKVTQSSRYLVKRTGEKVFLECVQDMDHENMFWYRQDPGLGLRLIYFSYDVKMKEKGDIPEGYSVSREKKERFSLILESASTNQTSMYLCASSFVGGPGEQFFGPGTRLTVL.

The genes are TRBV10-1 and TRBJ2-7; the D is unclear. The CDR3 is 17 amino acids. The germline V gene has CDR1 WNHNN and CDR2 SYGVQD (reference sequence). V lost 0 bases, J lost 0 bases, and 15 bases lay in between. The CDR3 sequence is CASSESSDTGSSYEQYF. CDR3 sequence (DNA): TGCGCCAGCAGTGAGTCGAGTGATACGGGTAGCTCCTACGAGCAGTACTTC.